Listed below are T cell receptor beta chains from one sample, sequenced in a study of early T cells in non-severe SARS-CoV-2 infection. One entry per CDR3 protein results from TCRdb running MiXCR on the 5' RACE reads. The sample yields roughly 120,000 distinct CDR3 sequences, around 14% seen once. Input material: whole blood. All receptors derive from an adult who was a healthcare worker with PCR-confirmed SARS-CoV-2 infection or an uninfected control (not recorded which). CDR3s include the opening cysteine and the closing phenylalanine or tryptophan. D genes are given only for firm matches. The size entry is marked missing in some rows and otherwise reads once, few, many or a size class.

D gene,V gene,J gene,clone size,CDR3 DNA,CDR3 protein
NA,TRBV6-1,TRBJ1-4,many,TGTGCCAGCAGTGAAGAGAAGGGGGTACCTAATGAAAAACTGTTTTTT,CASSEEKGVPNEKLFF
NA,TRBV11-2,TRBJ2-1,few,TGTGCCAGCAGCCACCACAGGGACCCCTACAATGAGCAGTTCTTC,CASSHHRDPYNEQFF
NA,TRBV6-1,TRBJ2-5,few,TGTGCCAGCAGTCTGGACCCCGGGAAGACCCAGTACTTC,CASSLDPGKTQYF
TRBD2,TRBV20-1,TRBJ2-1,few,TGCAGTGCTAGAGATCGGGAGGGGAAAGGGGATGAGCAGTTCTTC,CSARDREGKGDEQFF
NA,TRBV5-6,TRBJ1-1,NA,TGTGCCAGCAGCTTGTTGGGGGGAGAAGCTTTCTTT,CASSLLGGEAFF
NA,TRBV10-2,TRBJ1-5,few,TGCGCCAGCAGTGAAATCTTCAATCAGCCCCAGCATTTT,CASSEIFNQPQHF
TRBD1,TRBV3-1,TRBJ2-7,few,TGTGCCAGCAGCCGCCCGACGACAGGGTCGAGTGAGCAGTACTTC,CASSRPTTGSSEQYF
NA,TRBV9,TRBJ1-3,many,TGTGCCAGCAGCCCGCAGGTAGCTGAAAACACCATATATTTT,CASSPQVAENTIYF
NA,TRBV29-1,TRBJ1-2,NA,TGCAGCGTCCCCAGGACCGGTAACTATGGCTACACCTTC,CSVPRTGNYGYTF
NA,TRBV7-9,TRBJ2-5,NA,TGTGCCAGCACGTGGGACTTCCAAGAGACCCAGTACTTC,CASTWDFQETQYF
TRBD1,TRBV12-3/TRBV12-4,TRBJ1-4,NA,TGTGCCAGCAGCCCTGGACAGGGCTATCAAGAAAAACTGTTTTTT,CASSPGQGYQEKLFF